The rows below give T cell receptor beta chains drawn from one sample of a study of cytomegalovirus exposure and HLA in healthy donors. TCRdb's table, derived via immunoSEQ multiplex PCR, lists solely in-frame clones and lacks some. The sample lists a few hundred thousand clones; about nine tenths were seen once. Sequencing input: PBMCs. Receptors were obtained from a woman in her late teens or twenties in good health and CMV-seronegative. CDR3s include the opening cysteine and the closing phenylalanine or tryptophan. The D gene is left open where the match is weak. Where a row states a size, it is once, few, many or the class of an expanded clone; other rows omit it.

clone size: NA; J gene: TRBJ1-5; D gene: TRBD1; V gene: TRBV2; CDR3 DNA: TGTGCCAGCAGTGGACAGGGGGCGAGCAATCAGCCCCAGCATTTT; CDR3 protein: CASSGQGASNQPQHF
clone size: NA; J gene: TRBJ2-7; D gene: TRBD2; V gene: TRBV27; CDR3 DNA: TGTGCCAGCAGTTTACTAGCGGGAGTGTACGAGCAGTACTTC; CDR3 protein: CASSLLAGVYEQYF
clone size: NA; J gene: TRBJ2-2; D gene: NA; V gene: TRBV11-2; CDR3 DNA: TGTGCCAGCAGCTTCACTTCACCCGGGGAGCTGTTTTTT; CDR3 protein: CASSFTSPGELFF
clone size: NA; J gene: TRBJ2-7; D gene: TRBD1; V gene: TRBV7-2; CDR3 DNA: TGTGCCAGCAGCCGGGACAGATTGTACTACGAGCAGTACTTC; CDR3 protein: CASSRDRLYYEQYF
clone size: NA; J gene: TRBJ2-7; D gene: TRBD2; V gene: TRBV6-5; CDR3 DNA: TGTGCCACCAGGGACTACTCCTACGAGCAGTACTTC; CDR3 protein: CATRDYSYEQYF
clone size: NA; J gene: TRBJ1-3; D gene: NA; V gene: TRBV2; CDR3 DNA: TGTGCCAGCAGGGATTTAGCCCTAGTAAACACCATATATTTT; CDR3 protein: CASRDLALVNTIYF
clone size: NA; J gene: TRBJ2-7; D gene: TRBD2; V gene: TRBV15; CDR3 DNA: TGTGCCACCAGCAGAGATCCTAGCGGGAGACCAGGGCACGAGCAGTACTTC; CDR3 protein: CATSRDPSGRPGHEQYF
clone size: NA; J gene: TRBJ2-1; D gene: TRBD2; V gene: TRBV5-1; CDR3 DNA: TGCGCCAGCAGCCCTGGAGCTAGCGGGAACCCCTACAATGAGCAGTTCTTC; CDR3 protein: CASSPGASGNPYNEQFF
clone size: NA; J gene: TRBJ2-4; D gene: TRBD1; V gene: TRBV5-4; CDR3 DNA: TGTGCCAGCAGCGGGACAGGGGCGAACATTCAGTACTTC; CDR3 protein: CASSGTGANIQYF
clone size: NA; J gene: TRBJ2-6; D gene: NA; V gene: TRBV2; CDR3 DNA: TGTGCCAGCAGCCAGGACTACTCTGGGGCCAACGTCCTGACTTTC; CDR3 protein: CASSQDYSGANVLTF
clone size: NA; J gene: TRBJ2-1; D gene: NA; V gene: TRBV20-1; CDR3 DNA: TGCAGTGCTAGCCTCCGCAATGAGCAGTTCTTC; CDR3 protein: CSASLRNEQFF
clone size: NA; J gene: TRBJ2-1; D gene: NA; V gene: TRBV9; CDR3 DNA: TGTGCCAGCAGCCTCGGCAGGGGGGCCTACAATGAGCAGTTCTTC; CDR3 protein: CASSLGRGAYNEQFF
clone size: NA; J gene: TRBJ2-1; D gene: TRBD2; V gene: TRBV18; CDR3 DNA: TGTGCCAGCTCACCCCTCACCGGCCGACCCGGAGCGGGAGCATACAATGAGCAGTTCTTC; CDR3 protein: CASSPLTGRPGAGAYNEQFF
clone size: NA; J gene: TRBJ1-2; D gene: NA; V gene: TRBV29-1; CDR3 DNA: TGCAGCGTTGAAGGGGGAGGGGGCTACACCTTC; CDR3 protein: CSVEGGGGYTF
clone size: few; J gene: TRBJ1-1; D gene: TRBD1; V gene: TRBV10-3; CDR3 DNA: TGTGCCATCAGAGACAGGGTGAACACTGAAGCTTTCTTT; CDR3 protein: CAIRDRVNTEAFF
clone size: NA; J gene: TRBJ1-5; D gene: NA; V gene: TRBV4-1; CDR3 DNA: TGCGCCAGCAGCCAAGATTCGGCAGGGCCAAGCAATCAGCCCCAGCATTTT; CDR3 protein: CASSQDSAGPSNQPQHF
clone size: few; J gene: TRBJ2-1; D gene: NA; V gene: TRBV7-3; CDR3 DNA: TGTGCCAGCAGCCCAGCGTTAAGCTCCTACAATGAGCAGTTCTTC; CDR3 protein: CASSPALSSYNEQFF
clone size: NA; J gene: TRBJ2-3; D gene: TRBD2; V gene: TRBV5-6; CDR3 DNA: TGTGCCAGCAGCCGGTCCGGGACTAGGTTCCCCTCGGGCACAGATACGCAGTATTTT; CDR3 protein: CASSRSGTRFPSGTDTQYF
clone size: NA; J gene: TRBJ2-5; D gene: TRBD2; V gene: TRBV28; CDR3 DNA: TGTGCCAGCAGGGGGACTACTCAAGAGACCCAGTACTTC; CDR3 protein: CASRGTTQETQYF
clone size: once; J gene: TRBJ2-7; D gene: NA; V gene: TRBV4-1; CDR3 DNA: TGCGCCAGCAGCCAAGATTTACTGGGCGTGGACGAGCAGTACTTC; CDR3 protein: CASSQDLLGVDEQYF
clone size: NA; J gene: TRBJ1-2; D gene: NA; V gene: TRBV2; CDR3 DNA: TGTGCCAGCAGTGCTACCACCCCTAACTATGGCTACACCTTC; CDR3 protein: CASSATTPNYGYTF
clone size: NA; J gene: TRBJ2-3; D gene: TRBD1; V gene: TRBV5-4; CDR3 DNA: TGTGCCAGCAGCTTGGAACAGGGGGCTAGGGGAGATACGCAGTATTTT; CDR3 protein: CASSLEQGARGDTQYF
clone size: few; J gene: TRBJ2-7; D gene: NA; V gene: TRBV14; CDR3 DNA: TGTGCCAGCAGCCAACTCTCCTACGAGCAGTACTTC; CDR3 protein: CASSQLSYEQYF
clone size: NA; J gene: TRBJ1-3; D gene: NA; V gene: TRBV6-6; CDR3 DNA: TGTGCCAGCAGTTACTCTACAGGGCACTCTGGAAACACCATATATTTT; CDR3 protein: CASSYSTGHSGNTIYF
clone size: NA; J gene: TRBJ2-7; D gene: NA; V gene: TRBV28; CDR3 DNA: TGTGCCAGCAGTTTCCCCCGACACGCAACCTACGAGCAGTACTTC; CDR3 protein: CASSFPRHATYEQYF
clone size: NA; J gene: TRBJ2-1; D gene: TRBD2; V gene: TRBV5-1; CDR3 DNA: TGCGCCAGCAGCTCAGAAGGGAGGGCACCCTACAATGAGCAGTTCTTC; CDR3 protein: CASSSEGRAPYNEQFF
clone size: NA; J gene: TRBJ1-2; D gene: TRBD1; V gene: TRBV5-1; CDR3 DNA: TGCGCCAGCAGCCGAACCGGGACAGGGGGGTTTAAGAACTATGGCTACACCTTC; CDR3 protein: CASSRTGTGGFKNYGYTF
clone size: NA; J gene: TRBJ1-5; D gene: NA; V gene: TRBV2; CDR3 DNA: TGTGCCGGGAATGGACAGCCCAATCAGCCCCAGCATTTT; CDR3 protein: CAGNGQPNQPQHF
clone size: NA; J gene: TRBJ1-1; D gene: NA; V gene: TRBV6-5; CDR3 DNA: TGTGCCAGCAGCATCAACGGGGGAACTGAAGCTTTCTTT; CDR3 protein: CASSINGGTEAFF
clone size: few; J gene: TRBJ2-1; D gene: TRBD2; V gene: TRBV7-3; CDR3 DNA: TGTGCCCCCCGTGGGGGAGGGAACAATGAGCAGTTCTTC; CDR3 protein: CAPRGGGNNEQFF
clone size: NA; J gene: TRBJ2-1; D gene: NA; V gene: TRBV7-7; CDR3 DNA: TGTGCTAGCAGCTTCGGGCAGGGGAGCTCCTACAATGAGCAGTTCTTC; CDR3 protein: CASSFGQGSSYNEQFF
clone size: NA; J gene: TRBJ2-6; D gene: NA; V gene: TRBV5-1; CDR3 DNA: TGCGCCAGCAGCCCGGAGGGAACAGGGGCTGGGGCCAACGTCCTGACTTTC; CDR3 protein: CASSPEGTGAGANVLTF
clone size: NA; J gene: TRBJ2-3; D gene: NA; V gene: TRBV29-1; CDR3 DNA: TGCAGCGTACCTTTTAGCGGAGCCGGGATCAGCACAGATACGCAGTATTTT; CDR3 protein: CSVPFSGAGISTDTQYF
clone size: few; J gene: TRBJ1-5; D gene: NA; V gene: TRBV2; CDR3 DNA: TGTGCCAGCAGTGGGGCGAGTCAGCCCCAGCATTTT; CDR3 protein: CASSGASQPQHF
clone size: NA; J gene: TRBJ2-3; D gene: NA; V gene: TRBV4-3; CDR3 DNA: TGCGCCAGCAGCCGGGAGCAAGCCGCAGATACGCAGTATTTT; CDR3 protein: CASSREQAADTQYF
clone size: NA; J gene: TRBJ2-2; D gene: TRBD2; V gene: TRBV7-2; CDR3 DNA: TGTGCCAGCAGCTTAGCTCGACTAGCAAGTGCCGGGGAGCTGTTTTTT; CDR3 protein: CASSLARLASAGELFF
clone size: once; J gene: TRBJ1-2; D gene: NA; V gene: TRBV2; CDR3 DNA: TGTGCCAGCAGGGACAGTATTGACTATGGCTACACCTTC; CDR3 protein: CASRDSIDYGYTF
clone size: NA; J gene: TRBJ2-1; D gene: TRBD2; V gene: TRBV5-1; CDR3 DNA: TGCGCCAGCAGCTTGGAGGGACTAGTGATCAATGAGCAGTTCTTC; CDR3 protein: CASSLEGLVINEQFF
clone size: many; J gene: TRBJ1-2; D gene: TRBD1; V gene: TRBV13; CDR3 DNA: TGTGCCAGCAGCTTAGGGACAGGGCGCGGCTACACCTTC; CDR3 protein: CASSLGTGRGYTF
clone size: NA; J gene: TRBJ2-1; D gene: NA; V gene: TRBV4-1; CDR3 DNA: TGCGCCAGCAGCCATATTTCTCGAGACAATGAGCAGTTCTTC; CDR3 protein: CASSHISRDNEQFF